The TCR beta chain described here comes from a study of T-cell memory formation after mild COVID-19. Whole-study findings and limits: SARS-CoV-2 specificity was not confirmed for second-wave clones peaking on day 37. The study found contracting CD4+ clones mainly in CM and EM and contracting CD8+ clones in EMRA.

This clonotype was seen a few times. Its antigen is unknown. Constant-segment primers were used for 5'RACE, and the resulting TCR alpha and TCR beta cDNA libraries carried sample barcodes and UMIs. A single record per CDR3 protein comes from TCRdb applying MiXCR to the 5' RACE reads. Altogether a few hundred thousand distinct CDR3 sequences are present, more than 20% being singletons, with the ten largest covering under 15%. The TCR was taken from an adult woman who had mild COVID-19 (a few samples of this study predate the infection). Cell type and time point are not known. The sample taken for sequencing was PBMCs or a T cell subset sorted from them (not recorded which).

CDR3 coding DNA: TGTGCCACCAGCGTCTCCGGGAATGAGCAGTTCTTC. Protein sequence: CATSVSGNEQFF. The rearrangement joins TRBV15 to TRBJ2-1, with D unresolved. V was trimmed by 5 bases and J by 7 bases, leaving 9 bases between them. The V gene's germline CDR1 is LNHNV and CDR2 YYDKDF (reference sequence). The CDR3 length is 12 residues.